The rows below give T cell receptor beta chains drawn from one sample of a study of T cell repertoires in cytomegalovirus infection. TCRdb reprocessed the reads with MiXCR, giving one entry per CDR3 protein. The table records approximately 730,000 distinct CDR3 sequences, about 27% of them present only once. Their target antigens are unknown. The sample in question was cultured CD8+ T cells from PBMCs, obtained from culture after CMV antigen stimulation. The source of these receptors is a human donor in good health (CMV status not recorded). Some clones in this sample may be carry-over from other donors' samples. CDR3s include the opening cysteine and the closing phenylalanine or tryptophan. Each record gives: D gene, clone size, J gene, V gene, CDR3 protein, CDR3 DNA. A D gene is named only where the DNA matches it firmly. Clone size is shown for a subset of rows, as once, few, many or a class of expanded clone.

. | . | TRBJ2-2 | TRBV19 | CASSIEGSGELFF | TGTGCCAGTAGTATTGAGGGGTCCGGGGAGCTGTTTTTT
. | . | TRBJ2-1 | TRBV20-1 | CSAFMGDGAASYNEQFF | TGCAGTGCTTTCATGGGGGACGGGGCCGCCAGCTACAATGAGCAGTTCTTC
. | many | TRBJ2-2 | TRBV7-9 | CASSPPGPNTGELFF | TGTGCCAGCAGCCCCCCCGGACCGAACACCGGGGAGCTGTTTTTT
TRBD1 | many | TRBJ1-4 | TRBV7-8 | CASSVGQGLNEKLFF | TGTGCCAGCAGCGTAGGACAGGGGTTAAATGAAAAACTGTTTTTT
. | . | TRBJ2-7 | TRBV20-1 | CSARDGSSYEQYF | TGCAGTGCTAGAGATGGGAGCTCCTACGAGCAGTACTTC
. | . | TRBJ1-6 | TRBV6-6 | CASSIRVSGSSPLHF | TGTGCCAGCAGTATCAGGGTATCGGGCAGTTCACCCCTCCACTTT
. | . | TRBJ2-4 | TRBV27 | CASSGGIVDIQYF | TGTGCCAGCAGCGGCGGGATTGTGGACATTCAGTACTTC
. | . | TRBJ1-5 | TRBV4-1 | CASSQDRMGEPQHF | TGCGCCAGCAGCCAAGATAGGATGGGGGAGCCCCAGCATTTT
. | . | TRBJ2-3 | TRBV6-8 | CASSGLAVPTDTQYF | TGTGCCAGCAGTGGATTAGCGGTACCCACAGATACGCAGTATTTT
. | many | TRBJ2-5 | TRBV7-2 | CASSLPDYQETQYF | TGTGCCAGCAGCCTGCCGGACTACCAAGAGACCCAGTACTTC
. | . | TRBJ1-5 | TRBV20-1 | CSARDWTDSNQPQHF | TGCAGTGCTAGAGATTGGACAGATAGCAATCAGCCCCAGCATTTT
. | few | TRBJ1-6 | TRBV4-1 | CASSQKGVYSPLHF | TGCGCCAGCAGCCAAAAGGGTGTTTATTCACCCCTCCACTTT
. | . | TRBJ2-1 | TRBV10-3 | CAIRVLGGDEQFF | TGTGCCATCAGGGTCCTCGGGGGAGATGAGCAGTTCTTC
TRBD1 | few | TRBJ1-1 | TRBV7-9 | CASSLVPGQAEAFF | TGTGCCAGCAGCTTAGTCCCGGGACAGGCTGAAGCTTTCTTT
TRBD1 | . | TRBJ1-1 | TRBV6-2/TRBV6-3 | CASSYYPGTGGSGTEAFF | TGTGCCAGCAGTTACTACCCAGGGACAGGCGGTTCGGGCACTGAAGCTTTCTTT
. | few | TRBJ2-1 | TRBV5-1 | CASSLKGQSSYNEQFF | TGCGCCAGCAGCTTGAAGGGGCAGAGCTCCTACAATGAGCAGTTCTTC
TRBD1 | . | TRBJ1-1 | TRBV7-9 | CASSAPQGQDTEAFF | TGTGCCAGCAGCGCCCCACAGGGGCAGGACACTGAAGCTTTCTTT
TRBD1 | many | TRBJ1-6 | TRBV12-3/TRBV12-4 | CASSPITGGRDSPLHF | TGTGCCAGCAGTCCAATCACAGGGGGCCGAGATTCACCCCTCCACTTT
. | . | TRBJ2-5 | TRBV6-5 | CASSYSDAASPETQYF | TGTGCCAGCAGTTACTCGGACGCCGCTAGTCCAGAGACCCAGTACTTC
TRBD2 | few | TRBJ2-7 | TRBV7-9 | CASRDLAGPPYEQYF | TGTGCCAGCAGGGATCTAGCGGGGCCTCCCTACGAGCAGTACTTC
. | . | TRBJ2-7 | TRBV4-1 | CASSQGRSPYEQYF | TGCGCCAGCAGCCAGGGCAGGAGCCCCTACGAGCAGTACTTC
. | . | TRBJ1-6 | TRBV6-2/TRBV6-3 | CASRDGGRNSPLHF | TGTGCCAGCAGGGACGGGGGTAGGAATTCACCCCTCCACTTT
. | . | TRBJ2-7 | TRBV2 | CASTIERQGGGEQYF | TGTGCCAGCACCATCGAGAGACAGGGAGGTGGGGAGCAGTACTTC
TRBD1 | . | TRBJ2-3 | TRBV11-3 | CASSSPGTDSTDTQYF | TGTGCCAGCAGCTCGCCGGGGACAGACAGCACAGATACGCAGTATTTT
. | . | TRBJ2-6 | TRBV20-1 | CSARDYLGQTLTGANVLTF | TGCAGTGCTAGAGACTACCTCGGACAGACTCTAACTGGGGCCAACGTCCTGACTTTC
. | many | TRBJ2-5 | TRBV12-3/TRBV12-4 | CASSLEGHQETQYF | TGTGCCAGCAGTTTAGAGGGGCACCAAGAGACCCAGTACTTC
. | . | TRBJ1-1 | TRBV12-3/TRBV12-4 | CASTQGGRGSLNTEAFF | TGTGCCAGCACCCAGGGTGGAAGGGGCAGCTTAAACACTGAAGCTTTCTTT
. | few | TRBJ2-6 | TRBV4-3 | CASSQDHRFGANVLTF | TGCGCCAGCAGCCAAGATCACCGGTTTGGGGCCAACGTCCTGACTTTC
. | . | TRBJ1-1 | TRBV7-9 | CASSFTDFLIAFF | TGTGCCAGCAGCTTTACGGACTTTCTTATAGCTTTCTTT
TRBD2 | . | TRBJ2-1 | TRBV6-2/TRBV6-3 | CASSYPSGVNEQFF | TGTGCCAGCAGTTACCCTAGCGGGGTCAATGAGCAGTTCTTC
. | few | TRBJ1-4 | TRBV7-6 | CASNLRDATNEKLFF | TGTGCCAGCAATCTTAGGGATGCAACTAATGAAAAACTGTTTTTT
TRBD1 | . | TRBJ2-3 | TRBV20-1 | CSARAPGQGRNTQYF | TGCAGTGCTAGAGCCCCGGGACAGGGTCGGAATACGCAGTATTTT
. | few | TRBJ1-1 | TRBV7-2 | CASSLPREEFSTEAFF | TGTGCCAGCAGCCTCCCCAGGGAGGAGTTCAGCACTGAAGCTTTCTTT
. | . | TRBJ2-3 | TRBV7-3 | CAGSAGDRWGHTDTQYF | TGTGCCGGCAGCGCCGGAGACAGGTGGGGCCACACAGATACGCAGTATTTT
. | few | TRBJ1-4 | TRBV4-2 | CASSQGTSLANEKLFF | TGTGCCAGCAGCCAGGGGACCTCTCTGGCTAATGAAAAACTGTTTTTT
. | . | TRBJ2-1 | TRBV13 | CASSPFGAGYNEQFF | TGTGCCAGCAGCCCATTCGGGGCGGGGTACAATGAGCAGTTCTTC
TRBD1 | few | TRBJ1-4 | TRBV7-9 | CASSFPRTGLREKLFF | TGTGCCAGCAGCTTCCCCAGGACAGGGCTTCGAGAAAAACTGTTTTTT
. | once | TRBJ1-5 | TRBV6-2/TRBV6-3 | CASRYGQGNQPQHF | TGTGCCAGCAGATACGGTCAGGGCAATCAGCCCCAGCATTTT
. | few | TRBJ2-1 | TRBV6-2/TRBV6-3 | CATLGSSYNEQFF | TGTGCCACTCTAGGGAGCTCCTACAATGAGCAGTTCTTC
. | . | TRBJ1-2 | TRBV7-6 | CASRPGQGGGYTF | TGTGCCAGCAGACCCGGGCAGGGTGGTGGCTACACCTTC
. | few | TRBJ1-1 | TRBV6-5 | CASSYMFRRGEEYTEAFF | TGTGCCAGCAGTTACATGTTTCGGCGAGGGGAGGAGTACACTGAAGCTTTCTTT
. | many | TRBJ2-3 | TRBV7-8 | CASSLASFLLSSTDTQYF | TGTGCCAGCAGCTTAGCGAGCTTCCTCCTGAGCAGCACAGATACGCAGTATTTT
. | . | TRBJ1-2 | TRBV10-3 | CAIWGGGMEYGYTF | TGTGCCATCTGGGGGGGGGGGATGGAATATGGCTACACCTTC